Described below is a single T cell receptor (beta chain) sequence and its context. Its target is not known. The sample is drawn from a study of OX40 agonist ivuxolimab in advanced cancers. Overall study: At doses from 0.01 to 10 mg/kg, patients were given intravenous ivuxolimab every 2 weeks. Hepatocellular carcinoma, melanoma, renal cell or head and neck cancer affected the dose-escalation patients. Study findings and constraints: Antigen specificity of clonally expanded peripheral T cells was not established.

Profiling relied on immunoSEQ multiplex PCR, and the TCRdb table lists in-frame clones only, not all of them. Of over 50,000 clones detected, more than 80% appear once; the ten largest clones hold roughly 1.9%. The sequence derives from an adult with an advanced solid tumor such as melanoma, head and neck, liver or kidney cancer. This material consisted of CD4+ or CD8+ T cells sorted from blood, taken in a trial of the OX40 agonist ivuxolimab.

The CDR3: CASSEMGNQPQHF. The CDR3 coding sequence is TGTGCCAGCAGTGAAATGGGGAATCAGCCCCAGCATTTT. V gene TRBV2 combines with J gene TRBJ1-5; D is uncertain. CDR1 and CDR2 from the germline V gene are SNHLY and FYNNEI. The CDR3 sequence is 13 residues long. V gave up 2 bases and J gave up 4 bases, with 6 bases separating them.